This T cell receptor beta chain was recovered during a study of regulatory T cells in long-lasting Graves disease. Notes on the study in general: Persistent disease was associated with favored TRBV28 usage and with favored use of TRBJ1-2 and TRBJ2-5.

Time point reported: newly diagnosed GD, antithyroid drugs for less than 3 months. PBMC-extracted RNA yielded the TCR library. EDTA tubes held roughly 9 milliliters of peripheral blood from each patient. Combining iRepertoire HTBI primers with Arm-PCR of CDR3 regions, the authors built TCR beta libraries. TCRdb recomputed calls from the multiplex PCR reads with MiXCR, one row per CDR3 protein. Of under 300,000 distinct CDR3 sequences in the sample, around 20% were seen once. This clonotype was seen repeatedly, ten times or more. Its antigen is unknown. The CDR3 is made up of 15 amino acids. The germline V gene has CDR1 SQVTM and CDR2 ANQGSEA. J lost 0 bases, V lost 5 bases, and 3 bases had no gene match.

V usage is TRBV29-1 and J usage is TRBJ2-3, with 12 bases that match TRBD2. The starting material was peripheral blood mononuclear cells (PBMCs), obtained at new diagnosis, from a patient treated with antithyroid drugs. The TCR sequence derives from a female donor with Graves disease. Written as DNA, the CDR3 is TGCAGCGTTACCACTAGCGGGGGGAGCACAGATACGCAGTATTTT. It translates to CSVTTSGGSTDTQYF.